These 5 T cell receptor beta chains came from one sample sequenced in a study of blood T cell repertoires in COVID-19. The table came from immunoSEQ multiplex PCR; TCRdb's copy has only in-frame clones and leaves some out. The sample consists of hundreds of thousands of clones, over 80% of them appearing once. The sequenced sample consisted of peripheral blood. These receptors originate from a woman aged 70 to 79 with COVID-19, enrolled during active disease.

CDR3 amino acids: CASSEQTGGTEAFF. As DNA, the CDR3 is TGTGCCAGCAGCGAACAGACAGGGGGGACTGAAGCTTTCTTT. The chain is built from TRBV7-3 and TRBJ1-1; 9 bases map to TRBD1. V was clipped by 5 bases and J by 5 bases; unmatched bases: 6. Germline assignment: CDR1 SGHTA and CDR2 FQGTGA. The CDR3 runs to 14 residues.

The chain joins TRBV4-1 to TRBJ2-3, with a tentative D call TRBD2 (6 bases). V lost 0 bases, J lost 6 bases, and 16 bases lay in between. Germline CDR1 and CDR2: MGHRA and YSYEKL. The CDR3 is made up of 16 amino acids. The CDR3 nucleotides read TGCGCCAGCAGCCAAGATCTAACTAGCCGCGGGGATACGCAGTATTTT. Its protein is CASSQDLTSRGDTQYF.

This chain connects TRBV6-2 or TRBV6-3 to TRBJ2-3; 9 bases line up with TRBD2. The V segment lost 5 bases and the J segment 4 bases; nucleotides outside the gene matches: 10. The germline CDR1 and CDR2 sequences are MNHEY and SVGEGT. The CDR3 is 16 amino acids. The CDR3 protein is CASSTPSGNIADTQYF. Here the CDR3 DNA reads TGTGCCAGCAGTACACCTAGCGGGAATATCGCAGATACGCAGTATTTT.

This chain connects TRBV9 to TRBJ2-7, with 15 bases aligning to TRBD2. The J segment lost 7 bases and the V segment lost 0 bases, leaving 2 bases of the junction unmatched. Looked up from germline, CDR1 is SGDLS and CDR2 is YYNGEE. There are 15 residues in the CDR3. The CDR3 sequence: CASSVAGTSGGEQYF. The CDR3 DNA reads TGTGCCAGCAGCGTAGCCGGGACTAGCGGGGGGGAGCAGTACTTC. Together with reference TRBV9 and TRBJ2-7, the CDR3 gives the full variable domain: DSGVTQTPKHLITATGQRVTLRCSPRSGDLSVYWYQQSLDQGLQFLIQYYNGEERAKGNILERFSAQQFPDLHSELNLSSLELGDSALYFCASSVAGTSGGEQYFGPGTRLTVT.

The rearrangement joins TRBV7-8 to TRBJ1-2; 8 bases agree with TRBD1. Trimming cost V 5 bases and J 6 bases; bases outside gene matches: 8. The CDR3 runs to 14 residues. CDR1 and CDR2 from the germline V gene are SGHVS and FQNEAQ. In DNA, the CDR3 is TGTGCCAGCAGCCCGGGACAGGCTTTTGATGGCTACACCTTC. Translated: CASSPGQAFDGYTF.